This entry lists 32 T cell receptor beta chains sequenced from one sample in a study of blood T cell repertoires in COVID-19. Repertoires were generated with immunoSEQ multiplex PCR, while TCRdb's copy carries only in-frame clones and drops some. The profile shows about 320,000 clones, under 90% of them singletons. Sequenced sample: PBMCs or T cells enriched from blood (not recorded which). The receptors come from a man between 60 and 75 years old who had recovered from COVID-19.

This clone was observed a single time. This sequence joins TRBV9 and TRBJ1-1, with unresolved D. The V gene's germline CDR1 is SGDLS and CDR2 YYNGEE. V lost 4 bases, J lost 2 bases, and 12 bases lay in between. This CDR3 is built from 14 residues. The chain's CDR3 is CASSPRAGNTEAFF. Here the CDR3 DNA reads TGTGCCAGCAGCCCTCGGGCGGGTAACACTGAAGCTTTCTTT.

In this sample, this clone turned up a few times. Other DNA sequences in the sample encode the same CDR3. The rearrangement uses TRBV14 and TRBJ2-5, with TRBD1 identical over 8 bases. Germline CDR1 is SGHDN and CDR2 is FVKESK. The CDR3 has 15 residues. With 3 bases clipped from V and 1 base from J, the junction kept 4 bases outside the gene matches. CDR3 nucleotides: TGTGCCAGCAGCCACAACAGGGGGAGCCAAGAGACCCAGTACTTC. It is translated as CASSHNRGSQETQYF.

Details on this clone: In the same sample, other DNA sequences code for this CDR3. V gene TRBV5-1 combines with J gene TRBJ2-1; 10 nucleotides match TRBD2. Germline V gene data show CDR1 as SGHRS and CDR2 as YFSETQ. With 2 bases clipped from V and 2 bases from J, the junction kept 1 base outside the gene matches. The CDR3 extends over 15 amino acids. CDR3 in DNA: TGCGCCAGCAGCTTAACTAGCGGGACCTACAATGAGCAGTTCTTC. It encodes CASSLTSGTYNEQFF.

This clone was seen only a few times. The chain uses TRBV7-9 and TRBJ1-6; 8 nucleotides agree with TRBD1. This CDR3 contains 15 residues. Germline loops: CDR1 SEHNR, CDR2 FQNEAQ (reference sequence). The trim removed 8 bases at V and 8 bases at J, leaving 11 bases unmatched. As DNA, the CDR3 is TGTGCCAGCGCTGACCGGGACAGGTTGGATTCACCCCTCCACTTT. Translated, it gives CASADRDRLDSPLHF.

The V call is TRBV7-9, the J call TRBJ1-6; 9 bases fit TRBD1. Trimming removed 4 bases from V and 7 bases from J; junction bases left unmatched: 2. The germline V gene has CDR1 SEHNR and CDR2 FQNEAQ (reference sequence). CDR3 length: 14 amino acids. Here the CDR3 DNA reads TGTGCCAGCAGCTCACAGGGGGCCAATTCACCCCTCCACTTT. It encodes CASSSQGANSPLHF.

The V gene is TRBV6-4, the J gene TRBJ2-3; 9 nucleotides align to TRBD2. V was clipped by 0 bases and J by 6 bases; unmatched bases: 4. The length of the CDR3 is 15 residues. Germline V gene data show CDR1 as MRHNA and CDR2 as SNTAGT. The CDR3 bases are TGTGCCAGCAGTGACTCTTTAGCGGGAGCGGATACGCAGTATTTT. As protein: CASSDSLAGADTQYF.

CDR3 in DNA: TGTGCCAGTACTTCAGGGGGCTACTTCTACGAGCAGTACTTC. It translates to CASTSGGYFYEQYF. V is TRBV28 and J is TRBJ2-7; 8 nucleotides match TRBD1. The CDR3 is 14 amino acids. The germline V gene encodes CDR1 MDHEN and CDR2 SYDVKM. With 9 bases clipped from V and 3 bases from J, the junction kept 10 bases outside the gene matches.

The V call is TRBV2, the J call TRBJ2-1; 7 positions agree with TRBD2. This CDR3 has 16 amino acids. CDR1 is SNHLY, CDR2 FYNNEI, per germline. J was trimmed by 0 bases and V by 3 bases; bases with no gene match: 5. The CDR3 reads CASSETSPSSYNEQFF. The CDR3 DNA follows: TGTGCCAGCAGTGAGACTAGCCCTAGCTCCTACAATGAGCAGTTCTTC.

The chain has TRBV6-1 and TRBJ2-2, with 7 bases fitting TRBD1. Germline values: CDR1 MNHNS, CDR2 SASEGT. Germline trimming cut 6 bases from V and 9 bases from J; bases unmatched to any gene: 10. This CDR3 has 14 residues. CDR3 DNA sequence: TGTGCCAGCAGCCGGACAGGTTTAGTAAGGGAGCTGTTTTTT. Encoded protein: CASSRTGLVRELFF.

This sequence joins TRBV5-4 and TRBJ2-7, with D possibly TRBD1 on 6 matching bases. Deletions cut 2 bases from V and 2 bases from J, with 8 bases between. Per germline, CDR1 SGHNT and CDR2 YYREEE (reference sequence). The CDR3 runs 13 residues. CDR3 DNA sequence: TGTGCCAGCAGCTTCGGACAGCCCTACGAGCAGTACTTC. Translation gives CASSFGQPYEQYF.

The chain joins TRBV5-6 to TRBJ1-4; the D is unclear. The CDR3 is 14 residues long. V was cut by 4 bases and J by 8 bases, with 15 bases left in between. Germline V CDR1 and CDR2: SGHDT, YYEEEE. The CDR3 DNA reads TGTGCCAGCAGCCACGACGCGGAGGGCGAAAAACTGTTTTTT. Translated, it gives CASSHDAEGEKLFF.

The J gene is TRBJ1-3, the V gene TRBV5-6; the D is unclear. The V and J ends lost 0 bases and 0 bases respectively, with 10 bases between them. The CDR3 contains 16 residues. Germline CDR1 reads SGHDT; CDR2 reads YYEEEE. DNA of the CDR3: TGTGCCAGCAGCTTGGCGTGGGCAAGCTCTGGAAACACCATATATTTT. It translates to CASSLAWASSGNTIYF.

The rearrangement links TRBV12-2 to TRBJ2-5; TRBD2 was called by the table and not checked on the DNA. TRBV12-2 is an annotated pseudogene. The CDR3 runs 17 residues. CDR3 DNA sequence: TGTGCAAGTCGCTTACCGACTAGCGGAGGGCACCAAGAGACCCAGTACTTC. Translated: CASRLPTSGGHQETQYF.

This chain connects TRBV10-3 to TRBJ2-7, with 9 positions matching TRBD1. This CDR3 region has 16 residues. The V and J ends lost 2 bases and 5 bases, in that order; junction bases with no gene match: 10. Germline CDR1 is ENHRY and CDR2 is SYGVKD. This CDR3 is CAISEPQGQGRDEQYF. The CDR3 nucleotides are TGTGCCATCAGTGAGCCCCAGGGACAGGGTCGTGACGAGCAGTACTTC.

The sample holds one count of this clone. J is TRBJ1-3 and V is TRBV5-1; 7 nucleotides match TRBD1. The CDR3 length is 16 residues. Looked up from germline, CDR1 is SGHRS and CDR2 is YFSETQ. V was clipped by 3 bases and J by 1 base; unmatched bases: 7. CDR3 nucleotides: TGCGCCAGCAGCTCACAGGGGACCCTTTCTGGAAACACCATATATTTT. It yields the protein CASSSQGTLSGNTIYF.

This chain joins TRBV11-2 and TRBJ1-1; 9 bases map to TRBD1. Losses at the gene ends were 2 bases for V and 4 bases for J; bases not matched to a gene: 5. Germline values: CDR1 SGHAT, CDR2 FQNNGV. This CDR3 is 15 amino acids long. The DNA of the CDR3 is TGTGCCAGCAGCTTACCGGGACAGGGCGGCACTGAAGCTTTCTTT. It specifies CASSLPGQGGTEAFF.

The CDR3 loop reads CASSSTGKFYSGNTIYF. The CDR3 bases are TGTGCCAGCAGTTCTACAGGGAAATTTTACTCTGGAAACACCATATATTTT. The chain carries TRBV28 and TRBJ1-3; D may be TRBD1 (6 bases). Germline lookup yields CDR1 MDHEN and CDR2 SYDVKM. This CDR3 contains 17 residues. The V gene lost 4 bases and the J gene lost 0 bases, with 16 bases spanning the gap.

The rearrangement joins TRBV7-3 to TRBJ1-2; a possible D gene is TRBD1 (5 bases). CDR1 is SGHTA, CDR2 FQGTGA, per germline. Trimming took off 4 bases at V and 3 bases at J, with 9 bases between the two ends. The CDR3 contains 13 residues. For the CDR3, the DNA is TGTGCCAGCAGCTCGGGAGGGGACTATGGCTACACCTTC. It codes for CASSSGGDYGYTF.

The chain is built from TRBV11-2 and TRBJ1-4; 7 positions match TRBD1. This CDR3 comprises 16 residues. Per the germline V gene, CDR1 is SGHAT and CDR2 is FQNNGV. After removal of 0 bases from V and 9 bases from J, the junction contained 10 bases not matched to a gene. The CDR3 DNA reads TGTGCCAGCAGCTTAGATCGAGGGGGCTCGGGCAAAAAACTGTTTTTT. This sequence encodes CASSLDRGGSGKKLFF.

This chain uses TRBV12-5 with TRBJ2-1, with 14 bases fitting TRBD2. V lost 5 bases and J lost 8; bases outside the gene matches: 5. In germline, CDR1 is LGHNT, CDR2 FRNRAP. The CDR3 extends over 15 amino acids. In DNA form, the CDR3 reads TGTGCTAGTGGTCCGGGACTAGCGGGAGTATATGAGCAGTTCTTC. It is translated as CASGPGLAGVYEQFF.

V and J are TRBV27 and TRBJ1-2; possible D gene TRBD1, 5 bases. The V and J ends lost 5 bases and 3 bases respectively, with 10 bases between them. This CDR3 comprises 13 residues. Germline CDR1 MNHEY, CDR2 SMNVEV (reference sequence). CDR3 amino acids: CASSRNRYYGYTF. CDR3 DNA: TGTGCCAGCAGTCGTAACAGGTACTATGGCTACACCTTC.

The rearrangement joins TRBV29-1 to TRBJ1-1; possible D gene TRBD1, 5 bases. Deletions cut 3 bases from V and 5 bases from J, with 13 bases between. The CDR3 runs to 13 residues. Looked up from germline, CDR1 is SQVTM and CDR2 is ANQGSEA. The CDR3 nucleotides read TGCAGCGTTGAGAGGCAGGGTGGGACTGAAGCTTTCTTT. It specifies CSVERQGGTEAFF.

This rearrangement joins TRBV7-9 to TRBJ2-5; TRBD2 matches 8 bases. Germline assignment: CDR1 SEHNR and CDR2 FQNEAQ (reference sequence). After removal of 1 base from V and 3 bases from J, the junction contained 4 bases not matched to a gene. The CDR3 totals 15 residues. CDR3 sequence: CASSLETSGKETQYF. The CDR3 DNA sequence: TGTGCCAGCAGCTTAGAAACTAGCGGAAAAGAGACCCAGTACTTC. The full variable domain, in which reference TRBV7-9 and TRBJ2-5 provide the parts outside the CDR3, is DTGVSQNPRHKITKRGQNVTFRCDPISEHNRLYWYRQTLGQGPEFLTYFQNEAQLEKSRLLSDRFSAERPKGSFSTLEIQRTEQGDSAMYLCASSLETSGKETQYFGPGTRLLVL.

The rearrangement links TRBV4-2 to TRBJ2-1; 12 nucleotides align to TRBD2. The germline V gene encodes CDR1 LGHNA and CDR2 YNFKEQ. Trimming removed 0 bases from V and 1 base from J; junction bases left unmatched: 13. CDR3 length: 21 residues. CDR3 sequence reads: CASSQDLYVLAGGISYNEQFF. For the CDR3, the DNA is TGTGCCAGCAGCCAAGATTTGTATGTTCTAGCGGGAGGGATTTCCTACAATGAGCAGTTCTTC.

The J gene is TRBJ1-5, the V gene TRBV5-1; D not resolved. The CDR3 covers 17 residues. Per the germline V gene, CDR1 is SGHRS and CDR2 is YFSETQ. V lost 0 bases to trimming and J lost 10 bases, with 23 bases between them. The CDR3 is CASSLVPSEGWVVPQHF. The CDR3 nucleotides read TGCGCCAGCAGCTTGGTCCCCTCGGAGGGATGGGTCGTACCCCAGCATTTT. Using reference TRBV5-1 and TRBJ1-5 for the parts outside the CDR3, the full variable domain is KAGVTQTPRYLIKTRGQQVTLSCSPISGHRSVSWYQQTPGQGLQFLFEYFSETQRNKGNFPGRFSGRQFSNSRSEMNVSTLELGDSALYLCASSLVPSEGWVVPQHFGDGTRLSIL.

This clone showed up just a few times. The rearrangement joins TRBV7-2 to TRBJ2-2; possibly TRBD2 for D (5 bases). The CDR3 extends over 14 amino acids. CDR1 SGHTA and CDR2 FQGNSA come from the germline V gene. Trimming took 0 bases from V and 3 from J, leaving 5 bases between them. DNA for the CDR3: TGTGCCAGCAGCTTAGCGCGGGACACCGGGGAGCTGTTTTTT. It is translated as CASSLARDTGELFF.

This clone turned up a few times. The chain uses TRBV7-2 and TRBJ2-1; the match to TRBD2 covers 7 bases. The CDR3 length is 15 residues. Germline loops: CDR1 SGHTA, CDR2 FQGNSA. Losses at the gene ends were 5 bases for V and 10 bases for J; bases not matched to a gene: 14. The CDR3 DNA reads TGTGCCAGCAGCCTAACCCCGACTAGCAAAGGGGAGCAGTTCTTC. This gives the protein CASSLTPTSKGEQFF. Using reference TRBV7-2 and TRBJ2-1 for the parts outside the CDR3, the full variable domain is GAGVSQSPSNKVTEKGKDVELRCDPISGHTALYWYRQSLGQGLEFLIYFQGNSAPDKSGLPSDRFSAERTGGSVSTLTIQRTQQEDSAVYLCASSLTPTSKGEQFFGPGTRLTVL.

V is TRBV7-3 and J is TRBJ1-1, with 10 bases matching TRBD1. V shed 5 bases and J 4 bases; nucleotides not matched to a gene: 7. Germline CDR1 and CDR2: SGHTA and FQGTGA. The CDR3 consists of 15 residues. As DNA, the CDR3 is TGTGCCAGCAGCCCTGGGACAGGGGCCGGCACTGAAGCTTTCTTT. This sequence encodes CASSPGTGAGTEAFF.

The chain uses TRBV9 and TRBJ2-1; 8 nucleotides align to TRBD2. Germline V gene data show CDR1 as SGDLS and CDR2 as YYNGEE. V trimming: 6 bases; J trimming: 1 base; junction bases outside the gene matches: 6. The CDR3 extends over 15 amino acids. The CDR3 loop is CASTLTSVSYNEQFF. DNA of the CDR3: TGTGCCAGCACCCTGACTAGCGTGTCCTACAATGAGCAGTTCTTC. The entire variable domain, with the rest obtained from reference TRBV9 and TRBJ2-1, is as follows: DSGVTQTPKHLITATGQRVTLRCSPRSGDLSVYWYQQSLDQGLQFLIQYYNGEERAKGNILERFSAQQFPDLHSELNLSSLELGDSALYFCASTLTSVSYNEQFFGPGTRLTVL.

This chain uses TRBV6-1 with TRBJ2-7; D gene uncertain. This CDR3 spans 13 amino acids. CDR1 is MNHNS, CDR2 SASEGT, per germline. V was shortened by 2 bases and J by 2 bases, with 7 bases between the two germline ends. The CDR3 nucleotides read TGTGCCAGCAGTGAATCCAGGACCTACGAGCAGTACTTC. Protein sequence: CASSESRTYEQYF.

The rearrangement joins TRBV18 to TRBJ2-7; TRBD2 matches 9 bases. Germline CDR1 reads KGHSH; CDR2 reads LQKENI. The CDR3 extends over 15 amino acids. Trimming removed 0 bases from V and 3 bases from J; junction bases left unmatched: 3. DNA of the CDR3: TGTGCCAGCTCACCACCGGTAGCGGGAGACTACGAGCAGTACTTC. It codes for CASSPPVAGDYEQYF.

This clone was detected a few times. The rearrangement uses TRBV27 and TRBJ2-7; the match to TRBD1 covers 11 bases. Germline CDR1 is MNHEY and CDR2 is SMNVEV (reference sequence). With 3 bases clipped from V and 3 bases from J, the junction kept 1 base outside the gene matches. The CDR3 runs 14 residues. As DNA, the CDR3 is TGTGCCAGCAGTTTCGGGACAGGGGGCTACGAGCAGTACTTC. Protein sequence: CASSFGTGGYEQYF.